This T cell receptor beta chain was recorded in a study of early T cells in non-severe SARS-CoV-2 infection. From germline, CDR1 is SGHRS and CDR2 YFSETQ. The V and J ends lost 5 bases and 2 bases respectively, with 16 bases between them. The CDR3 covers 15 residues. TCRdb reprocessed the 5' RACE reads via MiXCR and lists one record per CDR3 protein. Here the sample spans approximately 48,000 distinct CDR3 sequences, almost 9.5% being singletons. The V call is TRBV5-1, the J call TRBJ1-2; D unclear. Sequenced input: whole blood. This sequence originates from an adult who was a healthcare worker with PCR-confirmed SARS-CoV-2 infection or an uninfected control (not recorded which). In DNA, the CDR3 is TGCGCCAGCAGACACACTGGGCAGAGAAACTATGGCTACACCTTC. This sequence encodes CASRHTGQRNYGYTF. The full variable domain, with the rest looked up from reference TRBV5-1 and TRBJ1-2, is KAGVTQTPRYLIKTRGQQVTLSCSPISGHRSVSWYQQTPGQGLQFLFEYFSETQRNKGNFPGRFSGRQFSNSRSEMNVSTLELGDSALYLCASRHTGQRNYGYTFGSGTRLTVV.